Shown below are 12 T cell receptor beta chains from a single sample sequenced in a study of T cell repertoires in cytomegalovirus infection. TCRdb processed the reads anew with MiXCR; each CDR3 protein has one entry. This table holds about 770,000 distinct CDR3 sequences, roughly 29% found once. No antigen is known for these receptors. Sequenced material: cultured CD8+ T cells from PBMCs, taken from culture after CMV antigen stimulation. The receptors were sampled from a human donor in good health (CMV status not recorded). Some clones in this sample may be carry-over from other donors' samples.

This chain links TRBV9 with TRBJ2-7; 8 bases are a match to TRBD1. This CDR3 spans 14 amino acids. Germline loops: CDR1 SGDLS, CDR2 YYNGEE. Unmatched junction bases numbered 3, after V lost 3 bases and J lost 1 base. CDR3 region: CASSAGDRSYEQYV. CDR3 sequence (DNA): TGTGCCAGCAGCGCCGGGGACAGGTCCTACGAGCAGTACGTC.

This clonotype was counted only a few times. This chain joins TRBV12-3 or TRBV12-4 and TRBJ2-2; possibly TRBD2 for D (6 bases). Trimming pared 6 bases from V and 5 bases from J, leaving 16 bases between. This CDR3 has 15 amino acids. In DNA form, the CDR3 reads TGTGCCAGCAGCTCTAGGGACTCTCCAACCGGGGAGCTGTTTTTT. Amino acid sequence: CASSSRDSPTGELFF.

Only a few counts were recorded for this clonotype. CDR3 in DNA: TGTGCCAGCAGGAGGACAGGCGGAGAGACCCAGTACTTC. This sequence encodes CASRRTGGETQYF. This chain uses TRBV2 with TRBJ2-5; 7 bases agree with TRBD1. The CDR3 runs to 13 residues. V gave up 6 bases and J gave up 4 bases; unmatched junction bases: 5. The germline V gene encodes CDR1 SNHLY and CDR2 FYNNEI.

The count of this clonotype is one. The chain links TRBV27 to TRBJ2-1; maybe TRBD1 (5 bases). Germline CDR1 MNHEY, CDR2 SMNVEV (reference sequence). CDR3 length: 14 residues. Trimming left V 3 bases short and J 9 bases short, with 15 bases between. The CDR3 reads CASSFGAGSGEQFF. The CDR3 DNA reads as TGTGCCAGCAGTTTTGGGGCAGGGTCGGGTGAGCAGTTCTTC.

The genes are TRBV6-1 and TRBJ1-5, with 7 bases identical to TRBD1. V dropped 7 bases and J dropped 5; count of bases not matched to a gene: 8. The CDR3 consists of 14 residues. From germline, CDR1 is MNHNS and CDR2 SASEGT. DNA for the CDR3: TGTGCCAGCAAGGAAGGAGGGGGCTATCAGCCCCAGCATTTT. This codes for CASKEGGGYQPQHF.

This clonotype has ten or more counts. The chain couples TRBV6-5 to TRBJ1-2; D remains ambiguous. Deletions cut 3 bases from V and 0 bases from J, with 8 bases between. Germline CDR1 MNHEY, CDR2 SVGAGI. This CDR3 has 14 residues. CDR3 nucleotide sequence: TGTGCCAGCAGTTATGCCAGATCTAACTATGGCTACACCTTC. Translation: CASSYARSNYGYTF.

The chain couples TRBV27 to TRBJ1-6; TRBD1 is a possible D gene (5 bases). Trimming removed 5 bases from V and 3 bases from J, with 14 bases in between. Germline CDR1 reads MNHEY; CDR2 reads SMNVEV (reference sequence). The CDR3 spans 16 residues. The CDR3 loop is CASSNQGNYYNSPLHF. The CDR3, as DNA: TGTGCCAGCAGTAATCAGGGAAACTACTATAATTCACCCCTCCACTTT.

This clonotype was seen at least ten times. The CDR3 coding sequence is TGTGCCAGCAGCACGGGGGCCACTGAAGCTTTCTTT. It is translated as CASSTGATEAFF. V and J are TRBV19 and TRBJ1-1; possible D gene TRBD1, 6 bases. Germline V gene data show CDR1 as LNHDA and CDR2 as SQIVND (reference sequence). V was pared by 9 bases and J by 4 bases, with 12 bases between. The length of the CDR3 is 12 residues. Full variable domain (rest looked up from reference TRBV19 and TRBJ1-1): DGGITQSPKYLFRKEGQNVTLSCEQNLNHDAMYWYRQDPGQGLRLIYYSQIVNDFQKGDIAEGYSVSREKKESFPLTVTSAQKNPTAFYLCASSTGATEAFFGQGTRLTVV.

CDR3 residues: CASSVEAAVGNEQFF. The CDR3 region has the DNA TGTGCCAGCAGCGTAGAGGCGGCGGTTGGGAATGAGCAGTTCTTC. The gene calls are TRBV9 and TRBJ2-1, with D uncertain. The CDR3 has 15 residues. Germline CDR1 is SGDLS and CDR2 is YYNGEE. V shed 0 bases and J shed 7 bases, with 14 bases lying between them.

This clonotype came up a few times. The genes are TRBV12-3 or TRBV12-4 and TRBJ2-1; D unclear. This CDR3 spans 15 amino acids. V was pared by 2 bases and J by 3 bases, with 11 bases between. CDR3 sequence: CASSLSTGLYNEQFF. The CDR3 nucleotides are TGTGCCAGCAGTTTAAGCACCGGCCTCTACAATGAGCAGTTCTTC.

This clonotype showed up just a few times. The chain recombines TRBV28 with TRBJ2-7; 9 nucleotides match TRBD1. The CDR3 sequence is 15 residues long. Germline lookup yields CDR1 MDHEN and CDR2 SYDVKM. Trimming at V came to 4 bases and at J to 6 bases, leaving 10 bases not matched to a gene. This chain's CDR3 is CASSSLWDRVGEQYF. The DNA for the CDR3 is TGTGCCAGCAGTTCCCTGTGGGACAGGGTCGGCGAGCAGTACTTC.

This clonotype came up a few times. CDR3 DNA sequence: TGTGCCACCAGCATCGATGGGGGGACCGTCTACGAGCAGTACTTC. Translation: CATSIDGGTVYEQYF. The V gene is TRBV15, the J gene TRBJ2-7; TRBD2 might be the D (6 bases). V dropped 4 bases and J dropped 3 bases, with 16 bases sitting between them. Germline V lookup: CDR1 LNHNV, CDR2 YYDKDF (reference sequence). CDR3 length: 15 amino acids.